This TCR beta chain was captured in a study of cytomegalovirus exposure and HLA in healthy donors. Study results and limitations: By HLA locus, TCR association rates varied in a later analysis, with DRB1 showing the most and HLA-C the fewest.

A word on this clone: Its specificity is not known.

With 60 Vbeta and 13 Jbeta primers, the PCR was carried out. Repertoires were generated with immunoSEQ multiplex PCR, while TCRdb's copy carries only in-frame clones and drops some. The data show some 150,000 clones, more than 65% seen once. The sequenced material came from PBMCs. The sequence was obtained from a woman under 40 in good health and CMV-seronegative.

CDR3 bases: TGTGCCAGCTGGACAGGGCCTGGAAACACCATATATTTT. It encodes CASWTGPGNTIYF. This sequence joins TRBV27 and TRBJ1-3; 8 bases match TRBD1. The CDR3 is made up of 13 amino acids. Germline V gene lookup returns CDR1 MNHEY and CDR2 SMNVEV (reference sequence). V shed 8 bases and J 2 bases; nucleotides not matched to a gene: 2.